A selection of T cell receptor beta chains follows, all from one sample in a study of blood T cells in healthy people across ages. One entry per CDR3 protein results from TCRdb running MiXCR on the 5' RACE reads. The table records 1.8 million or so distinct CDR3 sequences, roughly two fifths of them present only once. The sample taken for sequencing was blood. These receptors came from a human donor in good health. Both conserved end residues are part of each CDR3. The D gene is left open where the match is weak. Size values are once, few and many counts, or a class for expanded clones, and some rows have none.

>TRBV24-1|TRBD1|many|TRBJ2-7
TGTGCCACCAGTGACCCACACCGACAGGGGCTGAAACAGTACTTC
CATSDPHRQGLKQYF
>TRBV6-6|TRBD2|-|TRBJ2-2
TGTGCCTCAGGGCGGGGGACTTACGCCGGGGAGCTGTTTTTT
CASGRGTYAGELFF
>TRBV27|TRBD1|-|TRBJ1-1
TGTGCCAGCAGTACGAGAAATCGGACAGGGAATTCGGCTTTCTTT
CASSTRNRTGNSAFF
>TRBV24-1|-|-|TRBJ2-1
TGTGCCACCAGTGATTTCGGGCAGGAAGGCAATGAGCAGTTCTTC
CATSDFGQEGNEQFF
>TRBV12-3/TRBV12-4|TRBD2|-|TRBJ2-5
TGTGCCAGCGGGGGTAGCGGGGGGCCAGAGACCCAGTACTTC
CASGGSGGPETQYF
>TRBV19|TRBD1|-|TRBJ2-7
TGTGCCAGTAGTGCCATATGGACAGGATCCCACGAGCAGTACTTC
CASSAIWTGSHEQYF
>TRBV6-4|-|few|TRBJ2-3
TGTGCCAGCAGTGACAGTTTGGGCACAGATACGCAGTATTTT
CASSDSLGTDTQYF
>TRBV5-8|TRBD1|-|TRBJ2-7
TGTGCCAGCGAGACACCGAAGGACAGGGCGGACGAGCAGTACTTC
CASETPKDRADEQYF
>TRBV2|-|few|TRBJ1-5
TGTGCCAGCAGTGAAGAGGGGGGCTATAGCAATCAGCCCCAGCATTTT
CASSEEGGYSNQPQHF
>TRBV4-1|-|few|TRBJ2-5
TGCGCCAGCAGCCAAAGCCTCGTTTTTCTTGGGAGGACGGCCCAAGAGACCCAGTACTTC
CASSQSLVFLGRTAQETQYF
>TRBV4-1|-|-|TRBJ2-1
TGCGCCAGCAGCGCGCCCTTCCCGCGAGTGCGGACCTACAATGAGCAGTTCTTC
CASSAPFPRVRTYNEQFF
>TRBV5-5|TRBD2|few|TRBJ2-1
TGTGCCAGCAGCCGACAATTCGCCGTGACGGGGGGAGACAATGAGCAGTTCTTC
CASSRQFAVTGGDNEQFF
>TRBV7-3|-|-|TRBJ1-1
TGTGCCAGCAGTATTCGACAGAACACTGGAGCTTTCTTT
CASSIRQNTGAFF
>TRBV20-1|-|-|TRBJ1-2
TGCAGTGCCAGTCGGGGCCCGGGGGCTAGTGGCTACACCTTC
CSASRGPGASGYTF
>TRBV10-3|-|-|TRBJ1-2
TGTGCCATCAGTGGTCAGGGAGCTTTGGGCTATGGCTACACCTTC
CAISGQGALGYGYTF
>TRBV3-1|-|-|TRBJ1-1
TGTGCCAGCAGCGCGTCCTATGCAGTGGACACTGAAGCTTTCTTT
CASSASYAVDTEAFF
>TRBV6-2/TRBV6-3|TRBD1|-|TRBJ1-2
TGTGCCAGCAGTACCAGGGGGCGGAGCTATGGCTACACCTTC
CASSTRGRSYGYTF
>TRBV29-1|TRBD1|-|TRBJ2-5
TGCAGCGTTGAAGTTTTAAGGGACAGGGGGCTGCGTTTAGAGACCCAGTACTTC
CSVEVLRDRGLRLETQYF
>TRBV20-1|TRBD1|-|TRBJ1-1
TGCAGTGCTAGAGATGGACAGGGCCGAGCTGAAGCTTTCTTT
CSARDGQGRAEAFF
>TRBV5-1|-|-|TRBJ2-3
TGCGGCAGCAGCTTGGGGGACATTATTGCAGATACGCAGTATTTT
CGSSLGDIIADTQYF
>TRBV7-8|-|-|TRBJ1-2
TGTGCCAGCAGCTTGACTCAGGGGCGCGGGGCTGACGGCTACACCTTC
CASSLTQGRGADGYTF
>TRBV4-3|-|many|TRBJ2-3
TGCGCCAGCAGCCAAGAGAGGGTCCTGGCGGGGGCTAGCACAGATACGCAGTATTTT
CASSQERVLAGASTDTQYF
>TRBV11-3|-|-|TRBJ1-1
TGTGGAAGTGCCTCAGGGTCGTTGGACACTGAAGCTTTCTTT
CGSASGSLDTEAFF